This TCR beta chain was sequenced in a study of post-analysis software for immune sequencing data. Findings of the study overall: Roughly five TRBV segments were significantly more frequent in patients than in controls. TRBV5-6, TRBV5-1 and TRBV20-1 were among these segments.

TCR beta cDNA libraries had unique molecular identifiers. TCRdb passed the PCR reads through MiXCR, listing each CDR3 protein once. The table has more than 500,000 distinct CDR3 sequences, under 40% seen once; the top ten hold roughly 6%. Details on this clonotype: The target antigen is unknown.

Germline lookup yields CDR1 SGDLS and CDR2 YYNGEE. The CDR3 is made up of 11 amino acids. The germline V and J ends were trimmed by 3 bases and 9 bases, with 7 bases remaining between them. The receptor was isolated from a girl aged 2-17 years with multiple sclerosis. The chain combines TRBV9 with TRBJ1-5; D is ambiguous. What was sequenced was blood. The chain's CDR3 is CASSDVGPQHF. CDR3 coding DNA: TGTGCCAGCAGCGACGTCGGGCCCCAGCATTTT.